The 2 T cell receptor beta chains presented below share a single source sample, sequenced in a study of T cells in Graves' hyperthyroidism and ophthalmopathy. Researchers took RNA transcripts and amplified the TCR beta CDR3 regions from them. Initially, a first-round RT-PCR of the TCR CDR3 employed the HTBI primer set. TCRdb passed the multiplex PCR reads through MiXCR, listing each CDR3 protein once. This table has hundreds of thousands of distinct CDR3 sequences, just under 20% appearing once. The specimen was blood. All receptors come from a man aged 35-49 years with Graves' ophthalmopathy.

Ten or more counts support this clonotype. The chain recombines TRBV7-9 with TRBJ2-2; 11 nucleotides match TRBD2. This CDR3 has 20 amino acids. CDR1 is SEHNR and CDR2 is FQNEAQ in the germline V gene (reference sequence). V was clipped by 5 bases and J by 0 bases; unmatched bases: 14. The CDR3 DNA sequence: TGTGCCAGCAGCCAACAACCGGGACTAGCGGTACTCGCGAACACCGGGGAGCTGTTTTTT. It yields the protein CASSQQPGLAVLANTGELFF.

A note on this clonotype: A read error may explain this, as a much larger clone is one base away. The chain combines TRBV11-2 with TRBJ2-7, with D unresolved. The CDR3 covers 14 residues. Germline V gives CDR1 SGHAT, CDR2 FQNNGV. CDR3 bases: TGTGCCAGCAGCTTGAACAAGGGATCCTACGGGCAGTACTTC. This sequence encodes CASSLNKGSYGQYF.